Listed below are T cell receptor beta chains from one sample, sequenced in a study of cytomegalovirus exposure and HLA in healthy donors. Profiled with immunoSEQ multiplex PCR; TCRdb holds only in-frame clones, not every one. The sample includes some 180,000 clones, around nine tenths seen only once; the top ten take 6% to 8%. Sample: PBMCs. These TCRs come from a man aged 30-40 years in good health and CMV-seropositive. Both conserved end residues are part of each CDR3. Each record gives: CDR3 protein, CDR3 DNA, clone size, J gene, D gene, V gene. D genes are given only for firm matches. Size values are once, few and many counts, or a class for expanded clones, and some rows have none.

CDR3: CASSHGQGPDNEQFF
DNA: TGCGCCAGCAGCCACGGACAGGGTCCGGACAATGAGCAGTTCTTC
size: -
J: TRBJ2-1
D: TRBD1
V: TRBV4-1

CDR3: CASSLDGYEQYF
DNA: TGCGCCAGCAGCTTGGACGGGTACGAGCAGTACTTC
size: -
J: TRBJ2-7
D: -
V: TRBV5-1

CDR3: CASSQLTSGGYNEQFF
DNA: TGCGCCAGCAGCCAGCTTACTAGCGGGGGGTACAATGAGCAGTTCTTC
size: few
J: TRBJ2-1
D: TRBD2
V: TRBV4-3

CDR3: CAISGSNEQFF
DNA: TGTGCCATCAGTGGTTCCAATGAGCAGTTCTTC
size: few
J: TRBJ2-1
D: -
V: TRBV10-3

CDR3: CASSLANGLNEQFF
DNA: TGTGCCAGCAGCTTAGCGAACGGACTCAATGAGCAGTTCTTC
size: -
J: TRBJ2-1
D: -
V: TRBV7-2

CDR3: CASSHPGQGVDNQPQHF
DNA: TGCGCCAGCAGCCACCCGGGACAGGGGGTTGACAATCAGCCCCAGCATTTT
size: -
J: TRBJ1-5
D: TRBD1
V: TRBV4-1

CDR3: CASSFTPGDNEQFF
DNA: TGTGCCAGCAGTTTCACTCCGGGGGACAATGAGCAGTTCTTC
size: -
J: TRBJ2-1
D: -
V: TRBV6-5

CDR3: CSVVGRGGNIQYF
DNA: TGCAGCGTTGTAGGCAGGGGGGGAAACATTCAGTACTTC
size: -
J: TRBJ2-4
D: -
V: TRBV29-1

CDR3: CASSLSERYNSPLHF
DNA: TGTGCCAGCAGCTTATCGGAGAGATATAATTCACCCCTCCACTTT
size: -
J: TRBJ1-6
D: -
V: TRBV7-2

CDR3: CAIGPGGNTEAFF
DNA: TGTGCCATCGGACCGGGAGGTAATACTGAAGCTTTCTTT
size: -
J: TRBJ1-1
D: -
V: TRBV10-3

CDR3: CASRLLGNLHNEQFF
DNA: TGTGCCAGCAGGTTGTTGGGAAACCTCCACAATGAGCAGTTCTTC
size: -
J: TRBJ2-1
D: -
V: TRBV27

CDR3: CASSFPQELDTQYF
DNA: TGCGCCAGCAGCTTTCCTCAGGAGCTAGATACGCAGTATTTT
size: -
J: TRBJ2-3
D: -
V: TRBV5-1

CDR3: CASSPGTSTYEQYF
DNA: TGTGCCAGCAGCCCCGGGACAAGTACCTACGAGCAGTACTTC
size: -
J: TRBJ2-7
D: -
V: TRBV6-6

CDR3: CARNSGGRGNTIYF
DNA: TGTGCCAGGAATTCAGGGGGTAGAGGAAACACCATATATTTT
size: -
J: TRBJ1-3
D: TRBD1
V: TRBV6-4

CDR3: CASSPQGGSSYEQYF
DNA: TGTGCCAGCTCCCCGCAGGGCGGGAGCTCCTACGAGCAGTACTTC
size: -
J: TRBJ2-7
D: TRBD2
V: TRBV18

CDR3: CSVGGLAGAETQYF
DNA: TGCAGCGTTGGCGGGCTAGCGGGGGCGGAGACCCAGTACTTC
size: few
J: TRBJ2-5
D: TRBD2
V: TRBV29-1

CDR3: CATSRATVYSNQPQHF
DNA: TGTGCCACCAGCAGAGCGACAGTCTATAGCAATCAGCCCCAGCATTTT
size: few
J: TRBJ1-5
D: -
V: TRBV15